The 15 T cell receptor beta chains listed next were all sequenced from one sample in a study of blood T cell repertoires in COVID-19. The method was immunoSEQ multiplex PCR; TCRdb's version includes in-frame clones alone and lacks a portion of them. This sample carries some 170,000 clones, over 80% of them seen once, and the ten largest clones take 7%. Sample: peripheral blood. The source is a woman between 40 and 55 years old with COVID-19, enrolled during active disease.

For the CDR3, the DNA is TGTGCCAGCAGACTAAATTTCAGGGGTTGGACCGGGGAGCTGTTTTTT. As protein: CASRLNFRGWTGELFF. The chain links TRBV3-1 (or the pseudogene TRBV3-2) to TRBJ2-2, with D tentatively TRBD1 (6 bases). Germline V gives CDR1 LGHDT, CDR2 YNNKEL (reference sequence). CDR3 length: 16 residues. Trimming stripped 6 bases from V and 5 bases from J, with 19 bases between.

The chain couples TRBV6-2 or TRBV6-3 to TRBJ2-1; TRBD2 aligns across 8 bases. Trimming cost V 4 bases and J 3 bases; bases outside gene matches: 5. Germline V CDR1 and CDR2: MNHEY, SVGEGT. This CDR3 spans 15 amino acids. CDR3 residues: CASSSGGALYNEQFF. In nucleotides, the CDR3 is TGTGCCAGCAGTTCCGGGGGGGCCCTCTACAATGAGCAGTTCTTC.

V is TRBV27 and J is TRBJ2-7; TRBD1 agrees at 7 bases. The CDR3 runs to 15 residues. The trim removed 5 bases at V and 2 bases at J, leaving 9 bases unmatched. Germline V gene lookup returns CDR1 MNHEY and CDR2 SMNVEV (reference sequence). CDR3 in amino acids: CASSRATQGTYEQYF. The CDR3 region has the DNA TGTGCCAGCAGTCGCGCTACACAGGGGACCTACGAGCAGTACTTC.

A note on this clone: The junction and the germline gene differ at one end; a read error may be behind it. The CDR3 coding sequence is TGTGCCAGCAGCCCCGGCCGCACAGCTACGCAGTATTTT. It is translated as CASSPGRTATQYF. This rearrangement joins TRBV5-4 to TRBJ2-3; unclear D gene. Per the germline V gene, CDR1 is SGHNT and CDR2 is YYREEE (reference sequence). The CDR3 is made up of 13 amino acids. Variable domain in full (rest from reference TRBV5-4 and TRBJ2-3): ETGVTQSPTHLIKTRGQQVTLRCSSQSGHNTVSWYQQALGQGPQFIFQYYREEENGRGNFPPRFSGLQFPNYSSELNVNALELDDSALYLCASSPGRTATQYFGPGTRLTVL.

The DNA for the CDR3 is TGTGCCAGCAGTGAACAGGGGGCGCTTGGCTACACCTTC. Translating it yields CASSEQGALGYTF. The gene calls are TRBV2 and TRBJ1-2, with 8 bases aligning to TRBD1. In germline, CDR1 is SNHLY, CDR2 FYNNEI. Trimming at V came to 2 bases and at J to 7 bases, leaving 3 bases not matched to a gene. This CDR3 region has 13 residues.

The chain employs TRBV7-2 and TRBJ1-5, with D possibly being TRBD1 (5 bases). V was trimmed by 5 bases and J by 4 bases, leaving 15 bases between them. From germline, CDR1 is SGHTA and CDR2 FQGNSA. The CDR3 is 15 amino acids. In DNA, the CDR3 is TGTGCCAGCAGCCCGCAGATTGGGGGGAATCAGCCCCAGCATTTT. Its protein product is CASSPQIGGNQPQHF. The variable domain in full, completed from reference TRBV7-2 and TRBJ1-5, reads GAGVSQSPSNKVTEKGKDVELRCDPISGHTALYWYRQSLGQGLEFLIYFQGNSAPDKSGLPSDRFSAERTGGSVSTLTIQRTQQEDSAVYLCASSPQIGGNQPQHFGDGTRLSIL.

This clone was recorded once. The chain combines TRBV5-1 with TRBJ2-7; 7 nucleotides line up with TRBD1. Germline V gives CDR1 SGHRS, CDR2 YFSETQ. The V gene end was trimmed by 5 bases and the J gene end by 5 bases; junction bases not matched to a gene: 4. This CDR3 is built from 12 residues. CDR3 coding DNA: TGCGCCAGCAGTTCCCAGGGGGACGAGCAGTACTTC. It encodes CASSSQGDEQYF.

V gene TRBV10-2 combines with J gene TRBJ1-5, with 10 bases lining up with TRBD1. CDR1 is WSHSY, CDR2 SAAADI, per germline. CDR3 length equals 14 residues. The ends lost 8 bases at V and 6 bases at J; junction bases unmatched: 7. The CDR3 nucleotides read TGCGCCAGCGGCCCCGGGACAGGGGTTCAGCCCCAGCATTTT. It codes for CASGPGTGVQPQHF.

This chain connects TRBV9 to TRBJ1-2; no firm D call. Germline CDR1 reads SGDLS; CDR2 reads YYNGEE. The CDR3 runs 15 residues. Trimming stripped 0 bases from V and 2 bases from J, with 11 bases between. DNA for the CDR3: TGTGCCAGCAGCGTAGCTCCGACGGGAAACTATGGCTACACCTTC. This translates into CASSVAPTGNYGYTF.

This clone was recorded only once. The rearrangement links TRBV19 to TRBJ2-2; D unresolved. V shed 5 bases and J shed 4 bases, with 8 bases lying between them. The length of the CDR3 is 13 residues. Germline V gene sequence: CDR1 LNHDA, CDR2 SQIVND (reference sequence). The CDR3 nucleotides read TGTGCCAGTAGTCTAACTTCCACCGGGGAGCTGTTTTTT. This translates into CASSLTSTGELFF.

CDR3 DNA sequence: TGTGCCAGTAGTATAGTGGGACAGGGCCCGGCTTTCTTT. It translates to CASSIVGQGPAFF. The chain is built from TRBV19 and TRBJ1-1; 9 nucleotides match TRBD1. Germline V lookup: CDR1 LNHDA, CDR2 SQIVND (reference sequence). There are 13 residues in the CDR3. V was pared by 1 base and J by 11 bases, with 5 bases of the junction left unmatched.

The chain has TRBV2 and TRBJ2-7, with TRBD1 matching 8 bases. V dropped 8 bases and J dropped 4; count of bases not matched to a gene: 13. This CDR3 is built from 15 residues. Germline V gene data show CDR1 as SNHLY and CDR2 as FYNNEI. The CDR3 bases are TGTGCCAGCCTAGTAGAAGGGACAGGTTTTTACGAGCAGTACTTC. Its protein product is CASLVEGTGFYEQYF. Combining the CDR3 with reference TRBV2 and TRBJ2-7 gives the whole variable domain EPEVTQTPSHQVTQMGQEVILRCVPISNHLYFYWYRQILGQKVEFLVSFYNNEISEKSEIFDDQFSVERPDGSNFTLKIRSTKLEDSAMYFCASLVEGTGFYEQYFGPGTRLTVT.

The chain employs TRBV5-1 and TRBJ2-5; D perhaps matches TRBD1 (6 bases). V lost 4 bases, J lost 3 bases, and 13 bases lay in between. This CDR3 is built from 14 residues. Germline-derived CDR1 and CDR2 are SGHRS and YFSETQ. The CDR3 DNA reads TGCGCCAGCAGCCGATTGGACAGTGAAGAGACCCAGTACTTC. Protein sequence: CASSRLDSEETQYF. Together with reference TRBV5-1 and TRBJ2-5, the CDR3 gives the full variable domain: KAGVTQTPRYLIKTRGQQVTLSCSPISGHRSVSWYQQTPGQGLQFLFEYFSETQRNKGNFPGRFSGRQFSNSRSEMNVSTLELGDSALYLCASSRLDSEETQYFGPGTRLLVL.

CDR3 in DNA: TGTGCCAGCAGCTTAAGACTAGCGGGAGATACGCAGTATTTT. The encoded protein is CASSLRLAGDTQYF. The rearrangement uses TRBV7-3 and TRBJ2-3; 10 positions match TRBD2. Germline V gene data show CDR1 as SGHTA and CDR2 as FQGTGA. The CDR3 totals 14 residues. J lost 5 bases, V lost 1 base, and 0 bases had no gene match.

V and J are TRBV6-5 and TRBJ1-4; 8 bases map to TRBD1. There are 16 residues in the CDR3. Germline V gene lookup returns CDR1 MNHEY and CDR2 SVGAGI. V dropped 4 bases and J dropped 5; count of bases not matched to a gene: 9. CDR3 in DNA: TGTGCCAGCAGTTGGACCGCAGGGGGCACCAATGAAAAACTGTTTTTT. This codes for CASSWTAGGTNEKLFF.